Given below is one TCR beta chain in context. This clonotype has only one observation. There is no known antigen for this receptor. Per-nucleotide qualities are absent, and no much larger clonotype sits a single base away. Single-read evidence is weak. The CDR3 spans 15 residues, from the cysteine through the phenylalanine. The CDR3 DNA has 45 bases and is translated from base 1. As encoded in the germline V gene, CDR1 is SGHAT while CDR2 is FQNNGV. The trim is 0 bases for V and 4 bases for J, with a gap of 7 bases between the germline ends. Graves' hyperthyroidism was defined as stable when no progression to ophthalmopathy occurred over 18 months of follow-up. The hyperthyroidism patients were between 18 and 65 years old and newly diagnosed, with a disease duration of less than 2 months. Exclusion was applied to patients with uncontrolled infections, other autoimmune diseases, pregnancy or lactation. Clinical symptoms, serum thyroxine and TRAb, thyroid ultrasound, and orbital computed tomography formed the basis for the diagnoses. Ficoll-Paque density gradient centrifugation was used to isolate PBMCs from approximately 10 ml of fresh peripheral blood. Trizol reagent was used to extract total RNA, and RNA quality was then checked on an Agilent 2100 Bioanalyzer.

This record belongs to a study of T cells in Graves' hyperthyroidism and ophthalmopathy (dated by TCRdb to about 2019). For context, the study as a whole: Peripheral blood samples were taken at the time of initial diagnosis, prior to any treatment. To identify distinguishing TCR V-J signatures, a discovery cohort of 100 or so patients was used, comprising fewer than 45 with Graves' ophthalmopathy and some 57 with stable Graves' hyperthyroidism. Whether ophthalmopathy could be predicted prospectively was tested in an independent validation cohort made up of fewer than 20 hyperthyroidism patients plus 17 patients who later progressed to ophthalmopathy. The roughly 90 discovery patients were divided at random into training and test sets in a 7:3 ratio. In several Graves' hyperthyroidism patients, the study also compared T-cell repertoires from thyroid tissue with T-cell repertoires from blood. After sampling, hyperthyroidism patients received methimazole starting at 30 mg daily, and ophthalmopathy patients received high-dose intravenous methylprednisolone. According to the paper, TCR Vbeta CDR3 sequencing was carried out on about 140 peripheral blood samples, which came from around 43 ophthalmopathy, under 85 hyperthyroidism and roughly 17 progressor patients.

Amplification of TCR beta CDR3 regions was carried out from RNA transcripts. The first round of RT-PCR for the TCR CDR3 was performed with the HTBI primer set and the Qiagen OneStep RT-PCR kit. Libraries were constructed in a second round of multiplex PCR, after which size selection and purification were performed. Libraries were sequenced paired-end with 100 bp reads on an Illumina HiSeq2000. In the paper's pipeline: SOAPnuke was used to process the raw data, throwing out any read that contained adapters or uncalled bases, had a mean Phred below 15, or lacked an exact constant-primer or identifier match. COPE v1.2.5 was used to merge the high-quality paired reads, and each unique nucleotide sequence was defined as a clonotype. Clonotypes were aligned to IMGT TRBV, TRBD and TRBJ reference segments using MiTCR v1.1. Only V-J combinations with frequency above 0.0001, covering about 99% of repertoires, were analysed. The TCS score was defined as the ratio of F50 (clonal expansion) to E x V (chaos), calculated using BLOSUM62-based TCRdist between CDR3 peptides within each V-J. Welch's t-statistics and random forest reduced roughly 500 V-J features to 10 to 15, which were used in a naive Bayes classifier (R e1071). TCRdb reprocessed the public reads (quality trimming at Q25 with fastp, clone calling with MiXCR) and kept in-frame beta chains. Each entry is one CDR3 protein sequence, shown with its most common DNA and genes. None of the V and J calls come from the authors' own analysis; TCRdb made them. This sample holds about 96,000 distinct CDR3 sequences; just over 50% were observed only once. The ten largest account for 27% of the sample.

Broader findings and caveats from the paper: A model built on a 13 V-J signature distinguished ophthalmopathy from stable hyperthyroidism, reaching over 85% sensitivity and about 81% specificity in cross-validation and 80%/75% in testing. Most expanded thyroid clonotypes (frequency above 0.001) were also detected in blood, suggesting blood repertoires may reflect thyroid immune responses. No statistical method was used to fix the sample size in advance, and group allocation was not hidden from the investigators. In validation, the model predicted progression to ophthalmopathy a median of 6.5 months before onset, with about 71% sensitivity and about 72% specificity.

This clonotype originated in a woman in her thirties or forties with Graves' hyperthyroidism. Sequenced sample: blood. The V gene is TRBV11-2 and the J gene is TRBJ2-6; D gene: possibly TRBD1, on 6 matching bases. CDR3 loop: CASSLEGTGANVLTF. The nucleotide sequence is TGTGCCAGCAGCTTAGAAGGGACAGGGGCCAACGTCCTGACTTTC.